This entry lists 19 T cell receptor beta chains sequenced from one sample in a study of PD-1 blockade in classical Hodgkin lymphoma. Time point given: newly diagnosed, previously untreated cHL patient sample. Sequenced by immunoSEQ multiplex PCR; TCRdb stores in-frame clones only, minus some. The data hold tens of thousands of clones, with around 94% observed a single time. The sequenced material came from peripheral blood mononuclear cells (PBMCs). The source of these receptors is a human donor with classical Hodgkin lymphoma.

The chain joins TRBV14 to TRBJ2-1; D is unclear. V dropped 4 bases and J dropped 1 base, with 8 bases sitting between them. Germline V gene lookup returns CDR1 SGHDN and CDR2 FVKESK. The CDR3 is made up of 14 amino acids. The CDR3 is CASSPSDSYNEQFF. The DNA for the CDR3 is TGTGCCAGCAGCCCTAGTGATTCCTACAATGAGCAGTTCTTC.

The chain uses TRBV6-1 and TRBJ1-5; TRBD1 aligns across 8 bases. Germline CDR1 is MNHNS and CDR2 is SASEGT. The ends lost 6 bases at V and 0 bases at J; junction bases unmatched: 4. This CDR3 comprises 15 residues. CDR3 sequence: CASRGQDFSNQPQHF. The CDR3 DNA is TGTGCCAGCAGGGGACAGGATTTTAGCAATCAGCCCCAGCATTTT.

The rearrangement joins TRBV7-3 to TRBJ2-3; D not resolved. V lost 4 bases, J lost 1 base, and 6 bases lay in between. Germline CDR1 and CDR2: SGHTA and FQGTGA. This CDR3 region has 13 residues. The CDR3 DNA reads TGTGCCAGCAGCTCTTTTCGCACAGATACGCAGTATTTT. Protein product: CASSSFRTDTQYF.

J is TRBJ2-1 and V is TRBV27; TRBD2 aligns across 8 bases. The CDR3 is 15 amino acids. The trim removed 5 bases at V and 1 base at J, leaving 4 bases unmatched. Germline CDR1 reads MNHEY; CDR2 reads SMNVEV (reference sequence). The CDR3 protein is CASSKGLASYNEQFF. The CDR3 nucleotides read TGTGCCAGCAGTAAAGGACTAGCTTCCTACAATGAGCAGTTCTTC.

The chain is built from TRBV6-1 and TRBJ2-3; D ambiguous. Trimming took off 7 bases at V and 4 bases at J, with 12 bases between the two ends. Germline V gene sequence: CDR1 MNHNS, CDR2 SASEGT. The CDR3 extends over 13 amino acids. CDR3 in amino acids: CASITGRSDTQYF. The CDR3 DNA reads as TGTGCCAGCATTACGGGCAGGTCAGATACGCAGTATTTT.

CDR3 nucleotide sequence: TGTGCCTGGGACTACGACACTGAAGCTTTCTTT. Residues: CAWDYDTEAFF. The gene calls are TRBV30 and TRBJ1-1; D is ambiguous. Per germline, CDR1 GTSNPN and CDR2 SVGIG (reference sequence). Trimming cost V 5 bases and J 3 bases, with 7 bases left between them. The CDR3 runs 11 residues.

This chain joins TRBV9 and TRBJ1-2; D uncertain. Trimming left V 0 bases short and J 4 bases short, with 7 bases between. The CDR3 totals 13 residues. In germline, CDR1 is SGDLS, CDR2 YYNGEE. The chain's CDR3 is CASSVDGRYGYTF. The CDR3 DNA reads TGTGCCAGCAGCGTAGATGGACGCTATGGCTACACCTTC.

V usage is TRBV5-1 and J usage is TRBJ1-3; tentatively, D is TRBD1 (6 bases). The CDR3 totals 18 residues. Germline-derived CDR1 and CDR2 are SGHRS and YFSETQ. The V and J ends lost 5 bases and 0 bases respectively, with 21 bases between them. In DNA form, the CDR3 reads TGCGCCAGCAGTTTGACTCCGGGACAAGCGAACTCTGGAAACACCATATATTTT. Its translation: CASSLTPGQANSGNTIYF.

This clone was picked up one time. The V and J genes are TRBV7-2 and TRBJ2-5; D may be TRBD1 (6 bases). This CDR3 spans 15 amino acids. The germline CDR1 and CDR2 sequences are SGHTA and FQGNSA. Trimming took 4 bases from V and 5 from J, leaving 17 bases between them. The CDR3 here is CASSYRTEPWETQYF. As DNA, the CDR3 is TGTGCCAGCAGCTATCGGACAGAGCCATGGGAGACCCAGTACTTC.

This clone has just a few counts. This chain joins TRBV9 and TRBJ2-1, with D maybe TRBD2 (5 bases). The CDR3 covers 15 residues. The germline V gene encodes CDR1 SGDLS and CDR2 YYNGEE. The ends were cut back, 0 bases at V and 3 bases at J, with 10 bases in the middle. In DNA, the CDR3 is TGTGCCAGCAGCGTAGGGACTGGGGTCTACAATGAGCAGTTCTTC. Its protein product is CASSVGTGVYNEQFF.

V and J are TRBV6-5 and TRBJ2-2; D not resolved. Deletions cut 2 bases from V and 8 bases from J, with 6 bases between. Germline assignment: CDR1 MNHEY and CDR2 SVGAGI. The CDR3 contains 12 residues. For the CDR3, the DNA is TGTGCCAGCAGTTACGAGGCTGGGGAGCTGTTTTTT. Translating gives CASSYEAGELFF.

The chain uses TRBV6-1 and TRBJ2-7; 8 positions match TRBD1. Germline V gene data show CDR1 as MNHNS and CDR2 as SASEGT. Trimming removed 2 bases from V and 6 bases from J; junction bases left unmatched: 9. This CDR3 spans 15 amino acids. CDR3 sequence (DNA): TGTGCCAGCAGTGAACAGTGGGCAGGGGGCGGCGAGCAGTACTTC. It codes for CASSEQWAGGGEQYF.

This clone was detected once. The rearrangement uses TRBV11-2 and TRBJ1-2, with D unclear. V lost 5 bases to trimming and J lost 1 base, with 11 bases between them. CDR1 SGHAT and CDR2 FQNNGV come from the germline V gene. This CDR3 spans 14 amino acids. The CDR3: CASSPAGINYGYTF. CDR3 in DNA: TGTGCCAGCAGCCCAGCGGGAATTAACTATGGCTACACCTTC.

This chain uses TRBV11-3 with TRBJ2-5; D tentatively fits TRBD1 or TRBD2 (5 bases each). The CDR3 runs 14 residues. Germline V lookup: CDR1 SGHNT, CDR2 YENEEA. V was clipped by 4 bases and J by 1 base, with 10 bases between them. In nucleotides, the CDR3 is TGTGCCAGCAGCTCGGGACCAATCCAAGAGACCCAGTACTTC. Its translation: CASSSGPIQETQYF.

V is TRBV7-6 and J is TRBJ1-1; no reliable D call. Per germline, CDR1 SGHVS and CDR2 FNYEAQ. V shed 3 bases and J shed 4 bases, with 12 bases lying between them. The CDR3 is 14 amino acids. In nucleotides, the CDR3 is TGTGCCAGCAGCTTGGGCCCTACCGTCACTGAAGCTTTCTTT. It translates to CASSLGPTVTEAFF.

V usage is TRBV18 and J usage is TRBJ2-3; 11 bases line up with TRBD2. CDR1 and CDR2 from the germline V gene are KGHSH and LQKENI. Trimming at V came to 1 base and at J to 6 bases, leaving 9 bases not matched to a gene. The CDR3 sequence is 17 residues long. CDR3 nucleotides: TGTGCCAGCTCACCACTAGCGGGAGGGCCCCCTGGGGATACGCAGTATTTT. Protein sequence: CASSPLAGGPPGDTQYF.

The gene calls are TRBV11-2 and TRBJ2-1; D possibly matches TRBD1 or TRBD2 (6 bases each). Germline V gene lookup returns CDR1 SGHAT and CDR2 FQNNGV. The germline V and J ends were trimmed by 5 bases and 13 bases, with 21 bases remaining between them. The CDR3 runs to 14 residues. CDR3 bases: TGTGCCAGCAGCCCAGTCCGAGGGCACGGGGGCCAGTTCTTC. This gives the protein CASSPVRGHGGQFF.

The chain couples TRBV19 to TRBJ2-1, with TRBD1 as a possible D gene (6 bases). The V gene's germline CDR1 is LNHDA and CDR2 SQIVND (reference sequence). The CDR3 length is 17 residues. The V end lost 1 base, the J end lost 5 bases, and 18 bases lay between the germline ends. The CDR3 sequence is CASSIAARSQGDNEQFF. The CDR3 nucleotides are TGTGCCAGTAGTATAGCAGCCCGATCACAGGGAGACAATGAGCAGTTCTTC. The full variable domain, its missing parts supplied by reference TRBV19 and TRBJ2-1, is DGGITQSPKYLFRKEGQNVTLSCEQNLNHDAMYWYRQDPGQGLRLIYYSQIVNDFQKGDIAEGYSVSREKKESFPLTVTSAQKNPTAFYLCASSIAARSQGDNEQFFGPGTRLTVL.

The CDR3 here is CASSLDGLIYEQYF. CDR3 nucleotides: TGCGCCAGCAGCTTGGATGGCCTTATCTACGAGCAGTACTTC. The chain links TRBV5-1 to TRBJ2-7, with D hard to call. V gave up 0 bases and J gave up 3 bases, with 10 bases separating them. Germline V gives CDR1 SGHRS, CDR2 YFSETQ. CDR3 size: 14 residues.